What follows is one TCR beta chain and its context. Its antigen remains unidentified. This sample was taken from a study of shared clonotypes between healthy human individuals. Study conclusions and caveats: Sampling included only blood; tissue repertoires likely differ.

The protocol was immunoSEQ multiplex PCR, while the TCRdb copy is restricted to in-frame clones and leaves out a portion. The sample has 2 million to 3 million clones, 85% to 95% seen once. CDR3 length: 15 residues. With 4 bases removed from V and 1 base from J, the gap between germline ends came to 15 bases. Germline-derived CDR1 and CDR2 are SGHTS and YDEGEE. Sequenced input: naive CD4+ T cells sorted from blood. Documented subset: CD45RA+ positively selected. The chain carries TRBV5-8 and TRBJ2-7, with D perhaps assigned TRBD1 or TRBD2 (6 bases each). This receptor was identified in a man aged 18 to 35 in good health. In DNA, the CDR3 is TGTGCCAGCAGCCTGGAGGGGGTACCTTCCTACGAGCAGTACTTC. This encodes CASSLEGVPSYEQYF.